Following are 24 T cell receptor beta chains from one sample sequenced in a study of beta chain features in type 1 diabetes. The study reverse transcribed the entire isolated RNA, so it sequenced expressed TCRB transcripts. Repertoires were generated with immunoSEQ multiplex PCR, while TCRdb's copy carries only in-frame clones and drops some. This sample has 330,000 or so clones, with 14% found just once. Sequences were obtained from central memory CD4+ T cells from blood. The receptors derive from a young man in good health.

The chain links TRBV20-1 to TRBJ2-1; D gene unclear. Trimming cost V 1 base and J 7 bases, with 5 bases left between them. This CDR3 contains 11 residues. Germline loops: CDR1 DFQATT, CDR2 SNEGSKA (reference sequence). CDR3 in DNA: TGCAGTGCTAGAGGGGGAAATGAGCAGTTCTTC. Its translation: CSARGGNEQFF.

Only a few counts were recorded for this clone. The genes are TRBV30 and TRBJ2-3; 7 bases map to TRBD2. Germline CDR1 and CDR2: GTSNPN and SVGIG (reference sequence). The CDR3 has 15 amino acids. V dropped 3 bases and J dropped 3; count of bases not matched to a gene: 9. CDR3 region: CAWRDQRGPTDTQYF. In DNA form, the CDR3 reads TGTGCCTGGAGGGACCAGCGGGGCCCGACAGATACGCAGTATTTT.

This clone came up a few times. The chain links TRBV27 to TRBJ1-3, with unresolved D. The V gene lost 0 bases and the J gene lost 0 bases, with 6 bases spanning the gap. The CDR3 loop spans 15 amino acids. Per the germline V gene, CDR1 is MNHEY and CDR2 is SMNVEV (reference sequence). The CDR3 region is CASSLSPDSGNTIYF. The CDR3 DNA reads as TGTGCCAGCAGTTTATCACCGGACTCTGGAAACACCATATATTTT.

Only a few counts were recorded for this clone. The J gene is TRBJ1-5, the V gene TRBV7-2, with 7 bases that match TRBD1. V lost 0 bases and J lost 4; bases outside the gene matches: 3. The germline V gene encodes CDR1 SGHTA and CDR2 FQGNSA. The CDR3 sequence is 15 residues long. CDR3 in DNA: TGTGCCAGCAGCTTAGCAGGGGGCCAAAATCAGCCCCAGCATTTT. Translation gives CASSLAGGQNQPQHF. The full variable domain, in which reference TRBV7-2 and TRBJ1-5 provide the parts outside the CDR3, is GAGVSQSPSNKVTEKGKDVELRCDPISGHTALYWYRQSLGQGLEFLIYFQGNSAPDKSGLPSDRFSAERTGGSVSTLTIQRTQQEDSAVYLCASSLAGGQNQPQHFGDGTRLSIL.

In its sample, this clone was seen a few times. This sequence joins TRBV6-5 and TRBJ1-2; 7 bases line up with TRBD1. V was pared by 7 bases and J by 0 bases, with 5 bases of the junction left unmatched. Germline V lookup: CDR1 MNHEY, CDR2 SVGAGI. This CDR3 has 14 amino acids. CDR3 loop: CASTQGGANYGYTF. CDR3 DNA sequence: TGTGCCAGCACTCAGGGGGGAGCTAACTATGGCTACACCTTC.

This chain links TRBV19 with TRBJ2-3; D possibly corresponds to TRBD2 (5 bases). The CDR3 is 14 amino acids. Trimming stripped 3 bases from V and 6 bases from J, with 13 bases between. The germline V gene encodes CDR1 LNHDA and CDR2 SQIVND (reference sequence). The CDR3 nucleotides read TGTGCCAGTAGTATCACCCTAGCCAGCGATACGCAGTATTTT. Translation: CASSITLASDTQYF.

This clone turned up a few times. The chain employs TRBV9 and TRBJ2-4, with 7 nucleotides matching TRBD1. This CDR3 spans 15 amino acids. With 4 bases clipped from V and 3 bases from J, the junction kept 7 bases outside the gene matches. From germline, CDR1 is SGDLS and CDR2 YYNGEE. The DNA of the CDR3 is TGTGCCAGCAGCCTCACAGGGGTCCACAAAAACATTCAGTACTTC. Protein: CASSLTGVHKNIQYF.

For this clone: This may stem from a read error, because a much larger clone lies one nucleotide away. The gene calls are TRBV4-3 and TRBJ1-1; D ambiguous. CDR3 length equals 14 residues. Trimming took off 4 bases at V and 1 base at J, with 10 bases between the two ends. Germline V CDR1 and CDR2: LGHNA, YSLEER. As DNA, the CDR3 is TGCGCCAGCAGCCCCGGGCACCAGAACACTGAAGCTTTCTTT. Translation gives CASSPGHQNTEAFF.

The chain links TRBV7-2 to TRBJ2-1; 11 bases map to TRBD1. V trimming: 5 bases; J trimming: 13 bases; junction bases outside the gene matches: 4. The CDR3 extends over 12 amino acids. The germline CDR1 and CDR2 sequences are SGHTA and FQGNSA. The chain's CDR3 is CASSRTGGHQFF. The DNA of the CDR3 is TGTGCCAGCAGCCGGACAGGGGGCCATCAGTTCTTC.

The chain has TRBV6-6 and TRBJ1-6; D gene ambiguous. The germline V gene encodes CDR1 MNHNY and CDR2 SVGAGI (reference sequence). The CDR3 spans 14 residues. Between the trimmed V and J ends, which lost 6 bases and 4 bases, there was a span of 10 bases. The chain's CDR3 is CASSPGIYNSPLHF. The CDR3 DNA reads as TGTGCCAGCAGCCCCGGGATATATAATTCACCCCTCCACTTT.

The rearrangement links TRBV5-6 to TRBJ2-4; 7 bases are shared with TRBD1. This CDR3 comprises 15 residues. V dropped 5 bases and J dropped 3; count of bases not matched to a gene: 8. Germline assignment: CDR1 SGHDT and CDR2 YYEEEE. CDR3 in DNA: TGTGCCAGCAGTTCGACAGGGCTTGGCAAAAACATTCAGTACTTC. Translation: CASSSTGLGKNIQYF. Full variable domain (rest looked up from reference TRBV5-6 and TRBJ2-4): DAGVTQSPTHLIKTRGQQVTLRCSPKSGHDTVSWYQQALGQGPQFIFQYYEEEERQRGNFPDRFSGHQFPNYSSELNVNALLLGDSALYLCASSSTGLGKNIQYFGAGTRLSVL.

This chain connects TRBV19 to TRBJ2-5, with D possibly TRBD1 on 6 matching bases. Germline loops: CDR1 LNHDA, CDR2 SQIVND (reference sequence). Trimming took 8 bases from V and 5 from J, leaving 15 bases between them. The CDR3 has 13 amino acids. CDR3 loop: CASSQGVLETQYF. CDR3 bases: TGTGCCAGTTCACAGGGAGTCCTTGAGACCCAGTACTTC.

V and J are TRBV11-2 and TRBJ2-7; D ambiguous. From germline, CDR1 is SGHAT and CDR2 FQNNGV. V was clipped by 3 bases and J by 3 bases, with 9 bases between them. The CDR3 length is 13 residues. CDR3 amino acids: CASSLGFIYEQYV. In nucleotides, the CDR3 is TGTGCCAGCAGCTTGGGGTTCATCTACGAGCAGTACGTC.

V usage is TRBV2 and J usage is TRBJ2-7, with a weak D call TRBD1 (5 bases). The CDR3 is made up of 14 amino acids. V was pared by 6 bases and J by 0 bases, with 12 bases between. The germline gives CDR1 SNHLY, CDR2 FYNNEI. CDR3 nucleotides: TGTGCCAGCAGATTAGTAGGGGCCTCCTACGAGCAGTACGTC. Protein: CASRLVGASYEQYV.

The chain has TRBV11-2 and TRBJ1-2; D is possibly TRBD1 (5 bases). V lost 5 bases and J lost 6, with 16 bases in between. Germline values: CDR1 SGHAT, CDR2 FQNNGV. CDR3 length: 14 amino acids. CDR3 sequence reads: CASSPHEGFNGYTF. DNA for the CDR3: TGTGCCAGCAGCCCTCATGAGGGGTTTAATGGCTACACCTTC.

The chain uses TRBV18 and TRBJ2-3, with 9 nucleotides matching TRBD2. Germline V gives CDR1 KGHSH, CDR2 LQKENI. This CDR3 spans 16 amino acids. V shed 3 bases and J 2 bases; nucleotides not matched to a gene: 6. The CDR3 DNA sequence: TGTGCCAGCTCACCTATGGTAGCGGGAGCCACAGATACGCAGTATTTT. This codes for CASSPMVAGATDTQYF.

This chain links TRBV6-6 with TRBJ2-7, with 7 bases identical to TRBD2. CDR1 and CDR2 (germline): MNHNY, SVGAGI (reference sequence). The CDR3 runs 14 residues. Trimming removed 10 bases from V and 4 bases from J; junction bases left unmatched: 13. The CDR3: CATSPSAGYYEQYV. CDR3 sequence (DNA): TGTGCCACCAGCCCTTCAGCGGGATATTACGAGCAGTACGTC.

This chain links TRBV10-3 with TRBJ1-2, with D possibly matching TRBD1 (6 bases). CDR3 length: 14 residues. Per germline, CDR1 ENHRY and CDR2 SYGVKD. V was cut by 6 bases and J by 8 bases, with 19 bases left in between. The CDR3 coding sequence is TGTGCCATCAGGGGTCGACAGGAGCAACGGGGCTACACCTTC. Translated, it gives CAIRGRQEQRGYTF.

This clone was observed many times. The chain is built from TRBV11-2 and TRBJ2-7; D assignment may be TRBD1 or TRBD2 (5 bases each). Germline V CDR1 and CDR2: SGHAT, FQNNGV. Trimming cost V 2 bases and J 4 bases, with 15 bases left between them. The CDR3 is 15 amino acids. CDR3 in amino acids: CASSLQSGLNYEQYF. CDR3 nucleotides: TGTGCCAGCAGCTTACAATCGGGGCTCAATTACGAGCAGTACTTC.

The J gene is TRBJ2-5, the V gene TRBV5-6; the match to TRBD2 covers 9 bases. The germline gives CDR1 SGHDT, CDR2 YYEEEE. V shed 2 bases and J 3 bases; nucleotides not matched to a gene: 2. This CDR3 region has 14 residues. The DNA for the CDR3 is TGTGCCAGCAGCTTAGCTAGCGGGAAAGAGACCCAGTACTTC. The encoded protein is CASSLASGKETQYF. Drawing the rest from reference TRBV5-6 and TRBJ2-5, the complete variable domain is DAGVTQSPTHLIKTRGQQVTLRCSPKSGHDTVSWYQQALGQGPQFIFQYYEEEERQRGNFPDRFSGHQFPNYSSELNVNALLLGDSALYLCASSLASGKETQYFGPGTRLLVL.

This clone appeared many times. The rearrangement joins TRBV18 to TRBJ1-2; D is perhaps TRBD1 (6 bases). Germline values: CDR1 KGHSH, CDR2 LQKENI. Trimming removed 3 bases from V and 8 bases from J, with 25 bases in between. The CDR3 has 17 residues. The CDR3: CASSPEYTQGRGGGYTF. In DNA, the CDR3 is TGTGCCAGCTCACCCGAATATACTCAGGGCAGGGGCGGCGGCTACACCTTC. Filled out from reference TRBV18 and TRBJ1-2, the complete variable domain reads NAGVMQNPRHLVRRRGQEARLRCSPMKGHSHVYWYRQLPEEGLKFMVYLQKENIIDESGMPKERFSAEFPKEGPSILRIQQVVRGDSAAYFCASSPEYTQGRGGGYTFGSGTRLTVV.

This clone was seen repeatedly, ten times or more. The V gene is TRBV15, the J gene TRBJ2-1, with D perhaps matching TRBD2 (6 bases). Germline CDR1 is LNHNV and CDR2 is YYDKDF (reference sequence). The CDR3 contains 13 residues. Trimming stripped 8 bases from V and 8 bases from J, with 16 bases between. The CDR3 nucleotides are TGTGCCACCGGGCGCGGGAAAGGGGATGAGCAGTTCTTC. It codes for CATGRGKGDEQFF.

This clone has a count of ten or more. This chain uses TRBV7-6 with TRBJ2-4, with TRBD2 matching 7 bases. CDR1 and CDR2 (germline): SGHVS, FNYEAQ. V gave up 1 base and J gave up 2 bases; unmatched junction bases: 11. The CDR3 spans 18 residues. CDR3 in amino acids: CASSLGQLAGGTKNIQYF. The CDR3 coding sequence is TGTGCCAGCAGCTTAGGACAGCTAGCCGGGGGGACCAAAAACATTCAGTACTTC.

This clone was counted ten times or more. This sequence joins TRBV5-6 and TRBJ2-7; 7 bases line up with TRBD2. The CDR3 is made up of 14 amino acids. V lost 0 bases, J lost 0 bases, and 0 bases stayed unmatched. From germline, CDR1 is SGHDT and CDR2 YYEEEE. The CDR3 protein is CASSLGGSSYEQYV. The DNA for the CDR3 is TGTGCCAGCAGCTTGGGCGGGAGCTCCTACGAGCAGTACGTC.